Shown below are 32 T cell receptor beta chains from a single sample sequenced in a study of OX40 agonist ivuxolimab in advanced cancers. TCRdb's table, derived via immunoSEQ multiplex PCR, lists solely in-frame clones and lacks some. The data contain about 73,000 clones, about 90% of them singletons. Source: CD4+ or CD8+ T cells sorted from blood, taken in a trial of the OX40 agonist ivuxolimab. These receptor sequences come from an adult with an advanced solid tumor such as melanoma, head and neck, liver or kidney cancer.

The rearrangement joins TRBV7-2 to TRBJ2-1; 11 nucleotides line up with TRBD1. The trim removed 5 bases at V and 4 bases at J, leaving 1 base unmatched. The V gene's germline CDR1 is SGHTA and CDR2 FQGNSA. CDR3 length equals 14 residues. The CDR3 bases are TGTGCCAGCAGCGGACAGGGGGCGTACAATGAGCAGTTCTTC. Encoded protein: CASSGQGAYNEQFF.

The chain combines TRBV19 with TRBJ2-7; 7 nucleotides match TRBD1. V trimming: 6 bases; J trimming: 5 bases; junction bases outside the gene matches: 13. This CDR3 is 15 amino acids long. From germline, CDR1 is LNHDA and CDR2 SQIVND (reference sequence). Here the CDR3 reads CASRPGDSPLDEQYF. DNA of the CDR3: TGTGCCAGTAGACCCGGGGACAGCCCTTTGGACGAGCAGTACTTC.

This clone came up once. The chain recombines TRBV5-8 with TRBJ2-7; 8 nucleotides agree with TRBD1. From germline, CDR1 is SGHTS and CDR2 YDEGEE. Trimming cost V 4 bases and J 2 bases; bases outside gene matches: 8. The CDR3 spans 15 residues. CDR3 sequence: CASSQYRGEAYEQYF. The CDR3 DNA reads TGTGCCAGCAGCCAGTACAGGGGGGAAGCCTACGAGCAGTACTTC.

The chain joins TRBV19 to TRBJ2-7; D gene ambiguous. The germline V gene has CDR1 LNHDA and CDR2 SQIVND (reference sequence). The ends were cut back, 1 base at V and 2 bases at J, with 12 bases in the middle. The CDR3 is 15 amino acids. The CDR3 DNA reads TGTGCCAGTAGTATAGCGAATCACTTAACCTACGAGCAGTACTTC. Translated, it gives CASSIANHLTYEQYF. Complete variable domain (other parts from reference TRBV19 and TRBJ2-7): DGGITQSPKYLFRKEGQNVTLSCEQNLNHDAMYWYRQDPGQGLRLIYYSQIVNDFQKGDIAEGYSVSREKKESFPLTVTSAQKNPTAFYLCASSIANHLTYEQYFGPGTRLTVT.

The V gene is TRBV5-4, the J gene TRBJ2-1; 7 positions match TRBD1. CDR3 length: 15 amino acids. Trimming at V came to 5 bases and at J to 2 bases, leaving 7 bases not matched to a gene. CDR1 SGHNT and CDR2 YYREEE come from the germline V gene (reference sequence). As DNA, the CDR3 is TGTGCCAGCAGTCATTCTGGACAGGCCTACAATGAGCAGTTCTTC. It specifies CASSHSGQAYNEQFF.

The rearrangement joins TRBV7-2 to TRBJ1-5; D perhaps matches TRBD1 (5 bases). The germline CDR1 and CDR2 sequences are SGHTA and FQGNSA. Trimming shortened V by 5 bases and J by 1 base, and 9 bases separated the two germline ends. The CDR3 consists of 14 residues. CDR3 nucleotide sequence: TGTGCCAGCAGCCACTGGGACAGCAATCAGCCCCAGCATTTT. Translating it yields CASSHWDSNQPQHF. The whole variable domain, filled in from reference TRBV7-2 and TRBJ1-5, reads GAGVSQSPSNKVTEKGKDVELRCDPISGHTALYWYRQSLGQGLEFLIYFQGNSAPDKSGLPSDRFSAERTGGSVSTLTIQRTQQEDSAVYLCASSHWDSNQPQHFGDGTRLSIL.

This clone was observed a few times. V usage is TRBV10-1 and J usage is TRBJ2-1, with 9 bases lining up with TRBD2. Unmatched junction bases numbered 13, after V lost 7 bases and J lost 9 bases. The V gene's germline CDR1 is WNHNN and CDR2 SYGVQD (reference sequence). This CDR3 comprises 15 residues. The CDR3 loop reads CASTPDGGRASEQFF. CDR3 sequence (DNA): TGCGCCAGCACCCCGGATGGCGGGAGGGCTAGTGAGCAGTTCTTC.

The sample holds one count of this clone. The chain couples TRBV7-2 to TRBJ2-5; no reliable D call. CDR1 is SGHTA, CDR2 FQGNSA, per germline. The CDR3 is made up of 11 amino acids. The V end lost 4 bases, the J end lost 2 bases, and 2 bases lay between the germline ends. DNA of the CDR3: TGTGCCAGCAGCTCACAAGAGACCCAGTACTTC. It yields the protein CASSSQETQYF. The variable domain in full, completed from reference TRBV7-2 and TRBJ2-5, reads GAGVSQSPSNKVTEKGKDVELRCDPISGHTALYWYRQSLGQGLEFLIYFQGNSAPDKSGLPSDRFSAERTGGSVSTLTIQRTQQEDSAVYLCASSSQETQYFGPGTRLLVL.

The J gene is TRBJ1-3, the V gene TRBV5-1; no clear D gene. The CDR3 has 17 amino acids. Trimming removed 0 bases from V and 0 bases from J, with 13 bases in between. Germline CDR1 reads SGHRS; CDR2 reads YFSETQ. Written as DNA, the CDR3 is TGCGCCAGCAGCTTGGGCGAGATACCCTACTCTGGAAACACCATATATTTT. Translating gives CASSLGEIPYSGNTIYF.

This chain joins TRBV6-5 and TRBJ1-2; D gene uncertain. This CDR3 spans 13 amino acids. Germline V gene data show CDR1 as MNHEY and CDR2 as SVGAGI. Deletions cut 6 bases from V and 1 base from J, with 9 bases between. The CDR3 DNA is TGTGCCAGCAGCTCCCGGAGTAACTATGGCTACACCTTC. This translates into CASSSRSNYGYTF.

The V and J genes are TRBV5-1 and TRBJ1-4, with a possible D match to TRBD1 (6 bases). V was shortened by 0 bases and J by 6 bases, with 9 bases between the two germline ends. This CDR3 region has 14 residues. Germline CDR1 SGHRS, CDR2 YFSETQ. The CDR3 DNA is TGCGCCAGCAGCTTGGTGGGGACACATGAAAAACTGTTTTTT. Amino acids: CASSLVGTHEKLFF.

The chain couples TRBV30 to TRBJ2-7, with D unresolved. CDR1 GTSNPN and CDR2 SVGIG come from the germline V gene (reference sequence). V gave up 1 base and J gave up 4 bases, with 14 bases separating them. CDR3 length equals 14 residues. CDR3: CAWSEGPYRYEQYF. The CDR3 DNA sequence: TGTGCCTGGAGTGAAGGGCCTTATCGTTACGAGCAGTACTTC. Using reference TRBV30 and TRBJ2-7 for the parts outside the CDR3, the full variable domain is SQTIHQWPATLVQPVGSPLSLECTVEGTSNPNLYWYRQAAGRGLQLLFYSVGIGQISSEVPQNLSASRPQDRQFILSSKKLLLSDSGFYLCAWSEGPYRYEQYFGPGTRLTVT.

V is TRBV6-5 and J is TRBJ2-5; D possibly corresponds to TRBD2 (5 bases). The germline V gene encodes CDR1 MNHEY and CDR2 SVGAGI. Between the trimmed V and J ends, which lost 0 bases and 5 bases, there was a span of 16 bases. The CDR3 length is 16 residues. As DNA, the CDR3 is TGTGCCAGCAGTTACTCCCGGGGTGGTATTCAGGAGACCCAGTACTTC. Amino acids: CASSYSRGGIQETQYF.

The rearrangement joins TRBV2 to TRBJ1-2, with 9 bases fitting TRBD1. In germline, CDR1 is SNHLY, CDR2 FYNNEI. V trimming: 4 bases; J trimming: 7 bases; junction bases outside the gene matches: 7. The length of the CDR3 is 14 residues. The CDR3 nucleotides are TGTGCCAGCAGTGTGGACAGGGGTGGTAGTGGCTACACCTTC. As protein: CASSVDRGGSGYTF.

The V call is TRBV28, the J call TRBJ2-5; D uncertain. The CDR3 is 13 amino acids. With 2 bases removed from V and 4 bases from J, the gap between germline ends came to 8 bases. Germline CDR1 MDHEN, CDR2 SYDVKM. CDR3 protein: CASSLVVRETQYF. The DNA for the CDR3 is TGTGCCAGCAGTTTAGTGGTCAGAGAGACCCAGTACTTC.

This chain links TRBV5-3 with TRBJ2-2; a possible D gene is TRBD1 (6 bases). TRBV5-3 is an open reading frame whose function is uncertain. The CDR3 is made up of 14 amino acids. V lost 0 bases and J 6 bases, leaving 9 bases between the germline ends. The CDR3, as DNA: TGTGCCAGAAGCTTGGGACCAGGGGCCGGGGAGCTGTTTTTT. This encodes CARSLGPGAGELFF.

The V call is TRBV6-6, the J call TRBJ1-1, with 10 bases lining up with TRBD1. There are 16 residues in the CDR3. The V gene end was trimmed by 5 bases and the J gene end by 4 bases; junction bases not matched to a gene: 10. Germline-derived CDR1 and CDR2 are MNHNY and SVGAGI (reference sequence). CDR3 sequence (DNA): TGTGCCAGCAGTCACGGCCGGGACAGGGGATTCACTGAAGCTTTCTTT. Amino acid sequence: CASSHGRDRGFTEAFF.

V gene TRBV6-5 combines with J gene TRBJ2-7, with D perhaps matching TRBD1 (6 bases). Germline V gives CDR1 MNHEY, CDR2 SVGAGI. CDR3 length: 13 residues. The V and J ends lost 7 bases and 5 bases respectively, with 15 bases between them. The CDR3 region is CASTNEQGHEQYF. The CDR3 coding sequence is TGTGCCAGCACCAACGAACAGGGTCACGAGCAGTACTTC.

The genes are TRBV30 and TRBJ1-1; no clear D gene. Germline V CDR1 and CDR2: GTSNPN, SVGIG (reference sequence). The length of the CDR3 is 15 residues. Between the trimmed V and J ends, which lost 6 bases and 11 bases, there was a span of 28 bases. The CDR3 DNA sequence: TGTGCCTGTAAGGGTCACGGCCCGATGGGCGGTTTGGCTTTCTTT. It encodes CACKGHGPMGGLAFF.

The sample holds a few counts of this clone. The gene calls are TRBV7-7 and TRBJ1-5, with D unclear. The germline CDR1 and CDR2 sequences are SSHAT and FNYEAQ (reference sequence). V was shortened by 11 bases and J by 7 bases, with 9 bases between the two germline ends. The CDR3 totals 10 residues. The CDR3 spells CAYEGQPQHF. CDR3 bases: TGTGCCTACGAGGGACAGCCCCAGCATTTT. Full variable domain (missing parts from reference TRBV7-7 and TRBJ1-5): GAGVSQSPRYKVTKRGQDVTLRCDPISSHATLYWYQQALGQGPEFLTYFNYEAQPDKSGLPSDRFSAERPEGSISTLTIQRTEQRDSAMYRCAYEGQPQHFGDGTRLSIL.

The chain is built from TRBV10-3 and TRBJ2-2, with TRBD2 matching 14 bases. CDR1 is ENHRY, CDR2 SYGVKD, per germline. After removal of 5 bases from V and 5 bases from J, the junction contained 7 bases not matched to a gene. The CDR3 sequence is 17 residues long. The CDR3 loop is CAISSTSGRALTGELFF. DNA for the CDR3: TGTGCCATCAGTTCGACTAGCGGGAGGGCCCTAACCGGGGAGCTGTTTTTT.

This chain links TRBV11-2 with TRBJ2-2; no clear D. V gave up 0 bases and J gave up 6 bases, with 8 bases separating them. Germline loops: CDR1 SGHAT, CDR2 FQNNGV. The CDR3 runs to 14 residues. The CDR3 nucleotides are TGTGCCAGCAGCTTAGATCCTATTCCCGGGGAGCTGTTTTTT. It specifies CASSLDPIPGELFF.

This clone was detected once. This sequence joins TRBV23-1 and TRBJ2-1, with TRBD2 as a possible D gene (5 bases). TRBV23-1 carries the ORF label, with uncertain function. V was trimmed by 1 base and J by 6 bases, leaving 10 bases between them. The CDR3 length is 14 residues. The CDR3 region is CASSQYTSTNEQFF. The DNA for the CDR3 is TGCGCCAGCAGTCAATACACTAGTACCAATGAGCAGTTCTTC.

The chain is built from TRBV15 and TRBJ1-3, with D unclear. Germline V gene data show CDR1 as LNHNV and CDR2 as YYDKDF (reference sequence). The ends were cut back, 5 bases at V and 3 bases at J, with 14 bases in the middle. The CDR3 is 15 amino acids. CDR3 sequence reads: CATSRFSGVGNTIYF. CDR3 coding DNA: TGTGCCACCAGCCGGTTTTCTGGGGTTGGAAACACCATATATTTT.

This chain joins TRBV2 and TRBJ2-2; 7 bases fit TRBD1. The CDR3 is 16 amino acids. J lost 0 bases, V lost 8 bases, and 9 bases had no gene match. Germline CDR1 SNHLY, CDR2 FYNNEI. CDR3 sequence reads: CASSIGGGSNTGELFF. The CDR3 nucleotides read TGTGCCAGCTCCATAGGGGGCGGATCGAACACCGGGGAGCTGTTTTTT.

The V gene is TRBV7-2, the J gene TRBJ2-1, with D perhaps matching TRBD2 (5 bases). The V and J ends lost 8 bases and 7 bases respectively, with 9 bases between them. The CDR3 length is 11 residues. The germline V gene encodes CDR1 SGHTA and CDR2 FQGNSA. The CDR3 DNA reads TGTGCCAGCGGACTCGGAAATGAGCAGTTCTTC. Its protein is CASGLGNEQFF.

The chain employs TRBV7-6 and TRBJ2-5; no reliable D call. Germline V CDR1 and CDR2: SGHVS, FNYEAQ. There are 13 residues in the CDR3. V dropped 3 bases and J dropped 4 bases, with 9 bases sitting between them. The CDR3 sequence is CASSLSTVETQYF. The CDR3 region has the DNA TGTGCCAGCAGCTTGTCGACCGTAGAGACCCAGTACTTC.

The chain joins TRBV10-3 to TRBJ2-1, with 13 positions matching TRBD2. Trimming took 4 bases from V and 5 from J; bases not matched to a gene: 2. Germline values: CDR1 ENHRY, CDR2 SYGVKD. The CDR3 has 15 amino acids. Here the CDR3 reads CAISGTSGSDNEQFF. CDR3 sequence (DNA): TGTGCCATCAGTGGGACTAGCGGGAGTGACAATGAGCAGTTCTTC.

The chain couples TRBV9 to TRBJ2-2, with TRBD2 matching 9 bases. The CDR3 sequence is 20 residues long. The trim removed 2 bases at V and 7 bases at J, leaving 21 bases unmatched. In germline, CDR1 is SGDLS, CDR2 YYNGEE. Here the CDR3 reads CASSVLVSWRREGPDGELFF. The CDR3 nucleotides read TGTGCCAGCAGCGTGTTGGTAAGTTGGCGGCGGGAGGGCCCGGACGGGGAGCTGTTTTTT.

The chain employs TRBV6-5 and TRBJ2-1; 12 bases line up with TRBD2. The CDR3 loop spans 15 amino acids. Germline V CDR1 and CDR2: MNHEY, SVGAGI. Germline trimming cut 6 bases from V and 4 bases from J; bases unmatched to any gene: 4. The CDR3: CASSLLAGGYNEQFF. The CDR3 coding sequence is TGTGCCAGCAGCCTACTAGCGGGAGGATACAATGAGCAGTTCTTC.

The rearrangement links TRBV12-5 to TRBJ2-7; the D gene is possibly TRBD1 (5 bases). This CDR3 comprises 12 residues. Germline CDR1 reads LGHNT; CDR2 reads FRNRAP. V shed 1 base and J shed 7 bases, with 8 bases lying between them. CDR3 amino acids: CASGLARQEQYF. The CDR3 nucleotides are TGTGCTAGTGGTTTGGCTCGACAGGAGCAGTACTTC.

The chain links TRBV6-5 to TRBJ2-7; TRBD1 aligns across 8 bases. Per germline, CDR1 MNHEY and CDR2 SVGAGI. Germline trimming cut 6 bases from V and 3 bases from J; bases unmatched to any gene: 7. CDR3 size: 14 residues. The CDR3 region is CASSKQGEDYEQYF. The CDR3 bases are TGTGCCAGCAGCAAACAGGGGGAGGACTACGAGCAGTACTTC.